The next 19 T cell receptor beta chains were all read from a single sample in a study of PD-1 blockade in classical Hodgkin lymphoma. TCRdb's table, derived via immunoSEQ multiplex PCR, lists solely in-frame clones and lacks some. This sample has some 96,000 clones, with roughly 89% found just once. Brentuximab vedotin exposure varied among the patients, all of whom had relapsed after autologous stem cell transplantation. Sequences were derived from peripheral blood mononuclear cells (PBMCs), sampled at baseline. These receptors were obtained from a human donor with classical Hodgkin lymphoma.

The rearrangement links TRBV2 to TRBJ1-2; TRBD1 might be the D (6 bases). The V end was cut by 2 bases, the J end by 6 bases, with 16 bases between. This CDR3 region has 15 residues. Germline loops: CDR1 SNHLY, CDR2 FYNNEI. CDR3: CASSETQGVLDGYTF. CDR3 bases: TGTGCCAGCAGTGAAACACAGGGCGTCCTAGATGGCTACACCTTC.

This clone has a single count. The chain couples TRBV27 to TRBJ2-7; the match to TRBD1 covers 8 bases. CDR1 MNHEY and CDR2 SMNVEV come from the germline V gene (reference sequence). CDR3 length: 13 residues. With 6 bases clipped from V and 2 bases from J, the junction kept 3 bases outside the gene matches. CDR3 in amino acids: CASRPGQAYEQYF. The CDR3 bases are TGTGCCAGCAGACCGGGACAGGCCTACGAGCAGTACTTC.

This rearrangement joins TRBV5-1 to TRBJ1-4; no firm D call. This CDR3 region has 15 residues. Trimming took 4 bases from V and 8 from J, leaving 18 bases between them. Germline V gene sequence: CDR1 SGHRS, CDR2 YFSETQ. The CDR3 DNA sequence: TGCGCCAGCAGCGTACGGGCCTCAAATAAGGAAAAACTGTTTTTT. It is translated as CASSVRASNKEKLFF.

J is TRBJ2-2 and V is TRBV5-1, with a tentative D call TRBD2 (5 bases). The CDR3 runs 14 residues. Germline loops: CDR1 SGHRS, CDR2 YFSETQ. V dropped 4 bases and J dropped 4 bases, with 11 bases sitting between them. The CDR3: CASSSRGSTGELFF. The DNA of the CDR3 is TGCGCCAGCAGCAGTAGAGGGTCCACCGGGGAGCTGTTTTTT.

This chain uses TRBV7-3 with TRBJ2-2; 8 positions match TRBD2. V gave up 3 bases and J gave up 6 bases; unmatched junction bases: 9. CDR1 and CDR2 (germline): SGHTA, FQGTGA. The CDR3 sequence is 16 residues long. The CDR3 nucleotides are TGTGCCAGCAGCTTTGCCGGGAGGGCCCGGGCCGGGGAGCTGTTTTTT. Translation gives CASSFAGRARAGELFF.

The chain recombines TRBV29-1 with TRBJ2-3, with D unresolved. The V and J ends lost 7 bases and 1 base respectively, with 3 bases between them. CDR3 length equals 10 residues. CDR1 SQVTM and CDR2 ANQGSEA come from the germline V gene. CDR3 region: CSGRTDTQYF. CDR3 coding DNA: TGCAGCGGGCGCACAGATACGCAGTATTTT.

In DNA, the CDR3 is TGTGCCACCAGCAGACCGCAACAGGGGGTCTTGAGAGAGACCCAGTACTTC. Its protein is CATSRPQQGVLRETQYF. This sequence joins TRBV15 and TRBJ2-5, with TRBD1 identical over 8 bases. Germline CDR1 and CDR2: LNHNV and YYDKDF (reference sequence). After removal of 2 bases from V and 4 bases from J, the junction contained 12 bases not matched to a gene. The CDR3 has 17 amino acids.

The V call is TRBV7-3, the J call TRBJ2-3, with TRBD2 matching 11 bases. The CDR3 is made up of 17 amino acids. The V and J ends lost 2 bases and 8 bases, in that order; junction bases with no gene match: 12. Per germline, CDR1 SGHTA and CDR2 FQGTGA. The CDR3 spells CASSLGRASGRSPTQYF. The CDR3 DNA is TGTGCCAGCAGCTTAGGCCGGGCTAGCGGGAGGAGCCCTACGCAGTATTTT.

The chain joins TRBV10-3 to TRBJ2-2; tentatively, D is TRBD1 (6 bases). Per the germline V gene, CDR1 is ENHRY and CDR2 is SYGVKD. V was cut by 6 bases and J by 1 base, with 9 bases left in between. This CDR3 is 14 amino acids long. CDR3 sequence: CAISDRMNTGELFF. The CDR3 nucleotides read TGTGCCATCAGCGACAGGATGAACACCGGGGAGCTGTTTTTT.

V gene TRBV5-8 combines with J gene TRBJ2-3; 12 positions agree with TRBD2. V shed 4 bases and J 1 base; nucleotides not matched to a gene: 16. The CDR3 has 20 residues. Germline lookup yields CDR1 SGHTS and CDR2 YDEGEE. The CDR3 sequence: CASSHFDLAGGLKRTDTQYF. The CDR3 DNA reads TGTGCCAGCAGCCACTTTGATCTAGCGGGAGGGCTAAAGCGCACAGATACGCAGTATTTT. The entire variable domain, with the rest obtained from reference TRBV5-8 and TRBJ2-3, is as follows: EAGVTQSPTHLIKTRGQQATLRCSPISGHTSVYWYQQALGLGLQFLLWYDEGEERNRGNFPPRFSGRQFPNYSSELNVNALELEDSALYLCASSHFDLAGGLKRTDTQYFGPGTRLTVL.

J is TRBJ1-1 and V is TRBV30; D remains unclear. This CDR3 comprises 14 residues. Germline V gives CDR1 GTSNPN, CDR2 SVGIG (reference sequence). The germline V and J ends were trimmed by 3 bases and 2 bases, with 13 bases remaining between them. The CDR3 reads CAWRALALNTEAFF. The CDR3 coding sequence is TGTGCCTGGAGGGCATTAGCCTTAAACACTGAAGCTTTCTTT.

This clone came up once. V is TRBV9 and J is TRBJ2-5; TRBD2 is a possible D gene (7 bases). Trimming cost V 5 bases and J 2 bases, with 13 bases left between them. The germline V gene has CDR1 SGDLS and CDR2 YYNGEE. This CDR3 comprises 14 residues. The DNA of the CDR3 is TGTGCCAGCAGTTGGGCGGGGGCTCAAGAGACCCAGTACTTC. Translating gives CASSWAGAQETQYF.

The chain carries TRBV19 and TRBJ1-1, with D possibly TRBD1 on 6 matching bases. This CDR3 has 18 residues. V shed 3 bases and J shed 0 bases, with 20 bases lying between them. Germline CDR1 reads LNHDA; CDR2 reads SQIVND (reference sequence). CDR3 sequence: CASSILPTGGYLNTEAFF. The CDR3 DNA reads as TGTGCCAGTAGTATCCTCCCGACAGGCGGGTATTTGAACACTGAAGCTTTCTTT.

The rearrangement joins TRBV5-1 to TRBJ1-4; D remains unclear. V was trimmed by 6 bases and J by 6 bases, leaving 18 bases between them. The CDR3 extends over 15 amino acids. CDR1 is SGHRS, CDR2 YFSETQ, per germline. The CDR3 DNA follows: TGCGCCAGCAAACTAACGGGCGCCATCGATGAAAAACTGTTTTTT. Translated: CASKLTGAIDEKLFF. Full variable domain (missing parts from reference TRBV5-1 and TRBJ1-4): KAGVTQTPRYLIKTRGQQVTLSCSPISGHRSVSWYQQTPGQGLQFLFEYFSETQRNKGNFPGRFSGRQFSNSRSEMNVSTLELGDSALYLCASKLTGAIDEKLFFGSGTQLSVL.

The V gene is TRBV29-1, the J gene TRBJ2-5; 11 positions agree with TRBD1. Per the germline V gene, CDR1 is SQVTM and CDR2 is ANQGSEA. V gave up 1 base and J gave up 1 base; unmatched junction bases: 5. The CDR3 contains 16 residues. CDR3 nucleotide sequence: TGCAGCGTTGAAGTGGGACAGGGGGTTATCCAAGAGACCCAGTACTTC. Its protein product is CSVEVGQGVIQETQYF.

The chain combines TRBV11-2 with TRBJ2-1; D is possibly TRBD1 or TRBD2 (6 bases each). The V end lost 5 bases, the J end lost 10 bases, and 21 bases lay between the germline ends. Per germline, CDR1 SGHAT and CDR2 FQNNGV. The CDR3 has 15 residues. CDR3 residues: CASSAIRGPYREQFF. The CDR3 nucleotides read TGTGCCAGCAGCGCAATCCGGGGGCCCTACAGGGAGCAGTTCTTC. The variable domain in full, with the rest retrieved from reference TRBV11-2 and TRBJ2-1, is EAGVAQSPRYKIIEKRQSVAFWCNPISGHATLYWYQQILGQGPKLLIQFQNNGVVDDSQLPKDRFSAERLKGVDSTLKIQPAKLEDSAVYLCASSAIRGPYREQFFGPGTRLTVL.

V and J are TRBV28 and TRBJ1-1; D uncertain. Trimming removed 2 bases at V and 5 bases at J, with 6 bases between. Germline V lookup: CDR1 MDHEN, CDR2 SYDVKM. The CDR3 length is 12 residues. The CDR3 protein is CASSLSPTEAFF. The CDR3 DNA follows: TGTGCCAGCAGTTTAAGTCCTACTGAAGCTTTCTTT.

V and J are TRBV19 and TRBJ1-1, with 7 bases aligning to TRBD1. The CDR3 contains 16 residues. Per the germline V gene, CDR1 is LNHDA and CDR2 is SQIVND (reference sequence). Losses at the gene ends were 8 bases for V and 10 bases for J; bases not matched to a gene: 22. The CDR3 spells CASSISGTVFPGRAFF. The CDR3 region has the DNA TGTGCCAGTTCTATTTCCGGGACAGTTTTCCCCGGGAGAGCTTTCTTT.

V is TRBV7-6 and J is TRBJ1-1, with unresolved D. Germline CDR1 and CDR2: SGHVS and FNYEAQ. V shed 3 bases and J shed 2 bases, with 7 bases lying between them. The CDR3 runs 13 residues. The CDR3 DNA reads TGTGCCAGCAGCTTTGATATTAACACTGAAGCTTTCTTT. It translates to CASSFDINTEAFF.